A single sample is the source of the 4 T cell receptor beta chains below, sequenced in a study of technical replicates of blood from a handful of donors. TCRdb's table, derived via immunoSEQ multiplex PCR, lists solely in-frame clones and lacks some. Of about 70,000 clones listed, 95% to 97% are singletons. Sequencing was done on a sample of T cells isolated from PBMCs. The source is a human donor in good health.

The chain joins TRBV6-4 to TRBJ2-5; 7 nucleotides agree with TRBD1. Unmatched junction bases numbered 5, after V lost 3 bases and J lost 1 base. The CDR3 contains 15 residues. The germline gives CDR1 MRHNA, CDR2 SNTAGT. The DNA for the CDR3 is TGTGCCAGCAGTGATCTTGACAGGGCCCAAGAGACCCAGTACTTC. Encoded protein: CASSDLDRAQETQYF.

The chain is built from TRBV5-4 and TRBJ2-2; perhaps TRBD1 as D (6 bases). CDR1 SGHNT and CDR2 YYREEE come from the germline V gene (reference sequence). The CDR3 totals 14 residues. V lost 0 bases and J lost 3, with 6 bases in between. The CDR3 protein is CASSLDRDTGELFF. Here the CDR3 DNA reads TGTGCCAGCAGCTTGGACAGGGACACCGGGGAGCTGTTTTTT.

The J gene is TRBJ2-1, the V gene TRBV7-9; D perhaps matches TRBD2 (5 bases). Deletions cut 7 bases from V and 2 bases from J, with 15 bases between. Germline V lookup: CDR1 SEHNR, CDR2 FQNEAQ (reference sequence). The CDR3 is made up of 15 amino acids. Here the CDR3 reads CASTGERVPYNEQFF. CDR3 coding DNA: TGTGCCAGCACCGGGGAAAGGGTACCCTACAATGAGCAGTTCTTC.

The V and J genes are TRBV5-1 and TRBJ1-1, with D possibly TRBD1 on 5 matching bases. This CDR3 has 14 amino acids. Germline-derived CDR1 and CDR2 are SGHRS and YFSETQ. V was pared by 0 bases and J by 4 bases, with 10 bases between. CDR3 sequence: CASSLAGGFTEAFF. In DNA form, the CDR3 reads TGCGCCAGCAGCTTGGCCGGGGGTTTCACTGAAGCTTTCTTT.